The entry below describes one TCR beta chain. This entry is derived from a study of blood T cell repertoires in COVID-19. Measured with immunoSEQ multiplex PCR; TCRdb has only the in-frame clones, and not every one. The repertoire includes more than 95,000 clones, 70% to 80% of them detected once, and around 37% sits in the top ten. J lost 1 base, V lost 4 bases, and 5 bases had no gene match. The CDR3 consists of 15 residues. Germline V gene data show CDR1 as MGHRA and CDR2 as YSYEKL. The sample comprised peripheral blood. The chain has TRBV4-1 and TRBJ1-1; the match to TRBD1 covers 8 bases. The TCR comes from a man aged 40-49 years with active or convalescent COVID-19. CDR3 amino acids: CASSPQGTGNTEAFF. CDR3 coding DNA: TGCGCCAGCAGCCCGCAAGGGACAGGGAACACTGAAGCTTTCTTT.